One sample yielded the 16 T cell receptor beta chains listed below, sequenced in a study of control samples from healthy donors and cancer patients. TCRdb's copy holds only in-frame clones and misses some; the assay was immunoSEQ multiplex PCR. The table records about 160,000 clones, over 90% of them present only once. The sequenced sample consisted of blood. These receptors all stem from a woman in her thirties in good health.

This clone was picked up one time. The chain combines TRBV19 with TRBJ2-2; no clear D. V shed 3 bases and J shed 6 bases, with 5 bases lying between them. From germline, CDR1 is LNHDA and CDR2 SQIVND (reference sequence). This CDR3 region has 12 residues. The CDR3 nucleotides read TGTGCCAGTAGTATCCACCCCGGGGAGCTGTTTTTT. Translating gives CASSIHPGELFF. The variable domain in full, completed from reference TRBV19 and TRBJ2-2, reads DGGITQSPKYLFRKEGQNVTLSCEQNLNHDAMYWYRQDPGQGLRLIYYSQIVNDFQKGDIAEGYSVSREKKESFPLTVTSAQKNPTAFYLCASSIHPGELFFGEGSRLTVL.

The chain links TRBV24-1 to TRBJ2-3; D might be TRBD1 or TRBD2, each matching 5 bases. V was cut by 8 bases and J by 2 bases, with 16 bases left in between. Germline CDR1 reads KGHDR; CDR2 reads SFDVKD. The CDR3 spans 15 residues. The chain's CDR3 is CATMRGLLSTDTQYF. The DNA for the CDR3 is TGTGCCACCATGAGGGGTCTTCTCTCCACAGATACGCAGTATTTT.

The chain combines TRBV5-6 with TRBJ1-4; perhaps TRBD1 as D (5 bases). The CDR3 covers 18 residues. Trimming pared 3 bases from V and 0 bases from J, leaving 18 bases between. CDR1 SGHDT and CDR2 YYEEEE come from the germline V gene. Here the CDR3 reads CASSSRGRELATNEKLFF. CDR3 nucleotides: TGTGCCAGCAGCTCGAGGGGCAGGGAGCTTGCAACTAATGAAAAACTGTTTTTT.

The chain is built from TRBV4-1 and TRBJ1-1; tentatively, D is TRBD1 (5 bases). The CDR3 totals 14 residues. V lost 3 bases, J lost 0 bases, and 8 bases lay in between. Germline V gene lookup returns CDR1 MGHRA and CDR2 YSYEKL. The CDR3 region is CASSQGRMNTEAFF. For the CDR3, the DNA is TGCGCCAGCAGCCAGGGACGGATGAACACTGAAGCTTTCTTT.

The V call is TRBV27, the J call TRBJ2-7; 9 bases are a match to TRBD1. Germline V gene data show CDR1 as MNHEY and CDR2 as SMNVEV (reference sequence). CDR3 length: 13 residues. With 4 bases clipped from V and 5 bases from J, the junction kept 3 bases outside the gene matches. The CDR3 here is CASSWDRANEQYF. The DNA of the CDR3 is TGTGCCAGCAGTTGGGACAGGGCGAACGAGCAGTACTTC.

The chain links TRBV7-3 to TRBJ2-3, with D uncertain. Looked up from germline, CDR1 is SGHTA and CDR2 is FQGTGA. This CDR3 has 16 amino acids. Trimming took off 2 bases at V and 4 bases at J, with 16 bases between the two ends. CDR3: CASSLWAESFPDTQYF. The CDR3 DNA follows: TGTGCCAGCAGCTTATGGGCGGAGAGTTTCCCAGATACGCAGTATTTT.

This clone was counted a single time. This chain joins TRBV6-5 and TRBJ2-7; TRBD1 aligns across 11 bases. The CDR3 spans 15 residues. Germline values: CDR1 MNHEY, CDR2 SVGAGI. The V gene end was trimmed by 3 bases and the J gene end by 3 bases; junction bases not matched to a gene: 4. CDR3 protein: CASSYGDRGGYEQYF. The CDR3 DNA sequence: TGTGCCAGCAGTTATGGGGACAGGGGGGGCTACGAGCAGTACTTC.

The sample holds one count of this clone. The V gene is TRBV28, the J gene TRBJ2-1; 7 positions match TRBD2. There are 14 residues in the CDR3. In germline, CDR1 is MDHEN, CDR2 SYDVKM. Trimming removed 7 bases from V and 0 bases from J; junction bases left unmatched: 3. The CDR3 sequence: CASTGGSSYNEQFF. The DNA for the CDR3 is TGTGCCAGCACGGGAGGCAGCTCCTACAATGAGCAGTTCTTC.

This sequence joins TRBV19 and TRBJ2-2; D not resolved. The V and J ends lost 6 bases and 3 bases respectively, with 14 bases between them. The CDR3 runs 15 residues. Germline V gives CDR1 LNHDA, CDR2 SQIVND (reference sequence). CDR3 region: CASSRASPYTGELFF. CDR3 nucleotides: TGTGCCAGTAGCCGGGCTTCGCCTTACACCGGGGAGCTGTTTTTT.

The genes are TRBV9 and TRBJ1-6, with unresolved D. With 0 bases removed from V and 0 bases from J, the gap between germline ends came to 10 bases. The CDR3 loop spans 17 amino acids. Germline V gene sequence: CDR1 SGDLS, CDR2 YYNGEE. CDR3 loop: CASSVGKRSSYNSPLHF. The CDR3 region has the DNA TGTGCCAGCAGCGTAGGAAAGAGGAGCTCCTATAATTCACCCCTCCACTTT.

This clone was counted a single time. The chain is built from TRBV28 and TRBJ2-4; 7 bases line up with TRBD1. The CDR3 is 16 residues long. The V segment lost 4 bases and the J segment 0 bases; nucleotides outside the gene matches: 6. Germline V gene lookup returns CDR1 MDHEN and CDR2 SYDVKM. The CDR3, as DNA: TGTGCCAGCAGTTCGATGGGACAGCTAGCCAAAAACATTCAGTACTTC. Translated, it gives CASSSMGQLAKNIQYF.

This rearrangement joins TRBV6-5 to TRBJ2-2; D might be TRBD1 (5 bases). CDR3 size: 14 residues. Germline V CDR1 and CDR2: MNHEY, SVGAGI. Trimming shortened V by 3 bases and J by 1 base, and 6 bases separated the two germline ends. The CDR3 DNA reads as TGTGCCAGCAGTTATACAGGGAACACCGGGGAGCTGTTTTTT. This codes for CASSYTGNTGELFF.

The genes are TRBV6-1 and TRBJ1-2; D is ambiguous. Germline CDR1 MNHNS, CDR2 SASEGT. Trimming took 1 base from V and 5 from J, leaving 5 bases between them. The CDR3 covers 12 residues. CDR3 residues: CASSEGFYGYTF. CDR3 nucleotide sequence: TGTGCCAGCAGTGAAGGGTTTTATGGCTACACCTTC.

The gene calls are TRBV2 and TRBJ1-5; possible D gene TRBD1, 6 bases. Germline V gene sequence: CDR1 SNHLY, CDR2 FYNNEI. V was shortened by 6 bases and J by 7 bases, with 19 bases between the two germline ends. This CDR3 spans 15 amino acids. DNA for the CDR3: TGTGCCAGCAGCTGGGCCGGGACATTAAGGCAGCCCCAGCATTTT. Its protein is CASSWAGTLRQPQHF.

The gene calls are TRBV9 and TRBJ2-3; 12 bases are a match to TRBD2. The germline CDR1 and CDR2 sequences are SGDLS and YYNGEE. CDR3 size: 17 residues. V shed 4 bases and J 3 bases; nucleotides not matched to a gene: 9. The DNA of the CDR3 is TGTGCCAGCAGCTCGACGGGACTAGCGGGCAGAACAGATACGCAGTATTTT. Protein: CASSSTGLAGRTDTQYF.

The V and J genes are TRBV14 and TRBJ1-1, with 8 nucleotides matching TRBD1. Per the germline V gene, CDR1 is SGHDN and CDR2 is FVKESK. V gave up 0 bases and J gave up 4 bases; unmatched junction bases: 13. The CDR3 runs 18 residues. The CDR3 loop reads CASSQDWAGGYKATEAFF. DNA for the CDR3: TGTGCCAGCAGCCAAGACTGGGCAGGGGGCTATAAAGCCACTGAAGCTTTCTTT.